The rows below give T cell receptor beta chains drawn from one sample of a study of T cells in Graves' hyperthyroidism and ophthalmopathy. TCRdb called the multiplex PCR reads again in MiXCR, with one record for every CDR3 protein. The sample lists fewer than 400,000 distinct CDR3 sequences; approximately 15% were seen once. Sequencing input: blood. Source of these receptors: a man aged 25 to 40 with Graves' hyperthyroidism. Each CDR3 is given with its conserved first and last residue. Fields, in order: CDR3 protein, CDR3 DNA, V gene, clone size, D gene, J gene. D genes are given only for firm matches. Clone size is stated in some rows and not others, as once, few, many or a class when expanded.

CDR3 protein: CAISFGDRDKNIQYF
CDR3 DNA: TGTGCCATCAGCTTTGGGGACAGGGACAAAAACATTCAGTACTTC
V gene: TRBV5-4
clone size: once
D gene: TRBD1
J gene: TRBJ2-4

CDR3 protein: CASSFKGTLSYEQYF
CDR3 DNA: TGTGCCAGCAGTTTTAAGGGTACCCTCTCCTACGAGCAGTACTTC
V gene: TRBV28
clone size: many
D gene: NA
J gene: TRBJ2-7

CDR3 protein: CASSPRGQGAYEQYF
CDR3 DNA: TGTGCCAGCAGCCCAAGGGGACAGGGGGCCTACGAGCAGTACTTC
V gene: TRBV5-6
clone size: few
D gene: TRBD1
J gene: TRBJ2-7

CDR3 protein: CASSQNLAKNIQYF
CDR3 DNA: TGTGCCAGCAGCCAGAACCTAGCCAAAAACATTCAGTACTTC
V gene: TRBV3-1
clone size: many
D gene: NA
J gene: TRBJ2-4

CDR3 protein: CASSLDGLPDDTIYF
CDR3 DNA: TGTGCCAGCAGCTTGGATGGACTCCCCGACGACACCATATATTTT
V gene: TRBV13
clone size: few
D gene: NA
J gene: TRBJ1-3

CDR3 protein: CAIRQGVGNEQFF
CDR3 DNA: TGTGCCATCCGACAGGGGGTCGGCAATGAGCAGTTCTTC
V gene: TRBV10-3
clone size: NA
D gene: TRBD1
J gene: TRBJ2-1

CDR3 protein: CATLLMNTEAFF
CDR3 DNA: TGTGCCACCCTCCTTATGAACACTGAAGCTTTCTTT
V gene: TRBV28
clone size: many
D gene: NA
J gene: TRBJ1-1

CDR3 protein: CASSLNQGAQHTF
CDR3 DNA: TGTGCCAGCAGTTTAAATCAGGGGGCGCAGCACACCTTC
V gene: TRBV27
clone size: few
D gene: TRBD1
J gene: TRBJ1-2

CDR3 protein: CSASSRWNEQYF
CDR3 DNA: TGCAGTGCTAGTTCGCGCTGGAACGAGCAGTACTTC
V gene: TRBV20-1
clone size: NA
D gene: NA
J gene: TRBJ2-7

CDR3 protein: CASRTGGLTYEQYF
CDR3 DNA: TGTGCCAGCAGGACAGGTGGCCTGACCTACGAGCAGTACTTC
V gene: TRBV6-1
clone size: many
D gene: NA
J gene: TRBJ2-7

CDR3 protein: CAISAGSGRSSYEQYF
CDR3 DNA: TGTGCCATCAGTGCTGGAAGCGGGAGGAGCTCCTACGAGCAGTACTTC
V gene: TRBV10-3
clone size: many
D gene: TRBD2
J gene: TRBJ2-7